The clone carrying this T cell receptor beta chain came up many times. Antigen specificity is unknown. These data belong to a study of T cell repertoires in cytomegalovirus infection. Study information: Matching HLA type and CMV infection were both indicated by public TCR beta signatures. Study-level results: HLA-C-restricted CMV-specific TCR beta clonotypes prevailed in the ex vivo response. Individuals carrying CMV plus the relevant HLA were identified by cumulative frequency of public TCR beta families.

TCRdb reanalysed the reads using MiXCR and keeps one entry per CDR3 protein. The data hold approximately 140,000 distinct CDR3 sequences, with 5.5% to 7% observed a single time. V was clipped by 5 bases and J by 5 bases, with 12 bases between them. This CDR3 spans 13 amino acids. Germline CDR1 reads SGHTA; CDR2 reads FQGNSA. The receptor was derived from a human donor in good health (CMV status not recorded). Some clones in this sample may be carry-over from other donors' samples. The chain couples TRBV7-2 to TRBJ1-1, with D possibly being TRBD1 (6 bases). The specimen was PBMCs. The chain's CDR3 is CASSETGRTEAFF. DNA for the CDR3: TGTGCCAGCAGCGAAACAGGGAGAACTGAAGCTTTCTTT.